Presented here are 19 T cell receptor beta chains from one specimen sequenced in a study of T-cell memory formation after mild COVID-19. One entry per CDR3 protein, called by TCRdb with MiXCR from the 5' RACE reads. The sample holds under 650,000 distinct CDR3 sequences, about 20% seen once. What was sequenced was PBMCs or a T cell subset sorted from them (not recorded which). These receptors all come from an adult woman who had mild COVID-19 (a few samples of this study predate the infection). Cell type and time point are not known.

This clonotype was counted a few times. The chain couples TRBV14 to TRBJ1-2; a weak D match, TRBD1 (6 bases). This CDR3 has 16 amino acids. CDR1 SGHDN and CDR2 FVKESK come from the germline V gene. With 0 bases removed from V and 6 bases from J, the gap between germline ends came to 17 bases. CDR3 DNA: TGTGCCAGCAGCCAAGACCGGGGGGGGCAGGTGAATGGCTACACCTTC. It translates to CASSQDRGGQVNGYTF.

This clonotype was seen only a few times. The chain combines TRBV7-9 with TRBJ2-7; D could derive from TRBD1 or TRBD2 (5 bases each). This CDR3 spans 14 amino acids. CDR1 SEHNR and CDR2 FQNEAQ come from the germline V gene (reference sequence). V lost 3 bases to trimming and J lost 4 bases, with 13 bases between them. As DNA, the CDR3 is TGTGCCAGCAGCTTCGGGACGGACGATTACGAGCAGTACTTC. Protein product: CASSFGTDDYEQYF.

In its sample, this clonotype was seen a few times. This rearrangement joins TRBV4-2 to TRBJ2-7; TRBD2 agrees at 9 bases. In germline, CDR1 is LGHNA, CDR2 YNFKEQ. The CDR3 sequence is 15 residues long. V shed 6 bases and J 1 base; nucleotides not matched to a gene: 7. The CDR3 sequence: CASRGAGGGSYEQYF. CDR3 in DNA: TGTGCCAGCAGGGGAGCGGGAGGAGGTTCCTACGAGCAGTACTTC.

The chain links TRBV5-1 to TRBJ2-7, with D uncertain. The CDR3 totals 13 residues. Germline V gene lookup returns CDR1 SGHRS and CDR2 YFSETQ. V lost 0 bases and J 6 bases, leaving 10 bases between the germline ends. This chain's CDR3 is CASSLVGVGEQYF. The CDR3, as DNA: TGCGCCAGCAGCTTGGTCGGCGTCGGCGAGCAGTACTTC.

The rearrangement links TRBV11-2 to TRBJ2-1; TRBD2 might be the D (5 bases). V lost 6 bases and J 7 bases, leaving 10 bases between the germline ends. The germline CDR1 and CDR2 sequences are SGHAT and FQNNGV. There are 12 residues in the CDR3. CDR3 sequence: CASSRTWNEQFF. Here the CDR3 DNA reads TGTGCCAGCAGTAGGACTTGGAATGAGCAGTTCTTC.

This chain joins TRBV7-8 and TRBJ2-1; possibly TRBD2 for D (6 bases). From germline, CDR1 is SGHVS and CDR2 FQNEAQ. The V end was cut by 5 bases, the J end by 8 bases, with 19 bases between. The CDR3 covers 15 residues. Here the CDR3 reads CASSMTGTLGDEQFF. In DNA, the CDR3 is TGTGCCAGCAGCATGACCGGGACTTTAGGTGATGAGCAGTTCTTC.

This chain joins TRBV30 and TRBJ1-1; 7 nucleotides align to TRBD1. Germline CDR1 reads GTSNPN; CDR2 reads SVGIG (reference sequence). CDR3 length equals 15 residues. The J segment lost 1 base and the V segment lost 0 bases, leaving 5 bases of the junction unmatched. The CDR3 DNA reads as TGTGCCTGGAGTGTACTACAGGGGAGGAACACTGAAGCTTTCTTT. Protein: CAWSVLQGRNTEAFF.

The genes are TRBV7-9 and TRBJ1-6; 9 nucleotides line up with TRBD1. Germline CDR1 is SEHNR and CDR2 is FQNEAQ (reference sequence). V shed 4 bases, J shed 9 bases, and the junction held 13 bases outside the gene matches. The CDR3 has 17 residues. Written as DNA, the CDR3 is TGTGCCAGCAGCTCTACTTCCCGGACAGGGGACCGTTCACCCCTCCACTTT. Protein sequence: CASSSTSRTGDRSPLHF.

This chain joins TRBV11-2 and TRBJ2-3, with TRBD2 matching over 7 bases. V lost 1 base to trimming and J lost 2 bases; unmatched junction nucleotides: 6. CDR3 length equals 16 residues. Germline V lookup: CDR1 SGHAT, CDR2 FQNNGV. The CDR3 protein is CASSLVPRGYTDTQYF. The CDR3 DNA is TGTGCCAGCAGCTTAGTGCCGCGGGGGTACACAGATACGCAGTATTTT.

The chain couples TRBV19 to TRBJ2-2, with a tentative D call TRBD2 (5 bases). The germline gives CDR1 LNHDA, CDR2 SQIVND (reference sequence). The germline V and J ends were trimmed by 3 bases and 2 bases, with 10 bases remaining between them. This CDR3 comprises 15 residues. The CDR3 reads CASSMRAANTGELFF. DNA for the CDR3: TGTGCCAGTAGTATGCGGGCGGCCAACACCGGGGAGCTGTTTTTT. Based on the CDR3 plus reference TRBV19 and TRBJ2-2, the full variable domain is DGGITQSPKYLFRKEGQNVTLSCEQNLNHDAMYWYRQDPGQGLRLIYYSQIVNDFQKGDIAEGYSVSREKKESFPLTVTSAQKNPTAFYLCASSMRAANTGELFFGEGSRLTVL.

The CDR3 protein is CATSDWEGPVRNTGELFF. CDR3 in DNA: TGTGCCACCAGTGATTGGGAGGGGCCTGTCAGGAACACCGGGGAGCTGTTTTTT. The rearrangement links TRBV24-1 to TRBJ2-2; 7 bases are a match to TRBD2. Germline CDR1 and CDR2: KGHDR and SFDVKD. This CDR3 spans 18 amino acids. The J segment lost 1 base and the V segment lost 2 bases, leaving 9 bases of the junction unmatched.

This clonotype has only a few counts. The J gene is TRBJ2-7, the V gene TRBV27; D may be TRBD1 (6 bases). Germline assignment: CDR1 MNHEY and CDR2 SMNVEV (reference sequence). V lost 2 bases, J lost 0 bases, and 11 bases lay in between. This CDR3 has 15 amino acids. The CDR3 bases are TGTGCCAGCAGTTTAGGGACAATTTACTCCTACGAGCAGTACTTC. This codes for CASSLGTIYSYEQYF.

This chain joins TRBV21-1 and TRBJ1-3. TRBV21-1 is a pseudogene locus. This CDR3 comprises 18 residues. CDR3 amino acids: CASSNVEAVRVLWKHHIF. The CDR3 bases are TGTGCCAGCAGCAACGTGGAGGCAGTCCGGGTGCTCTGGAAACACCATATATTT.

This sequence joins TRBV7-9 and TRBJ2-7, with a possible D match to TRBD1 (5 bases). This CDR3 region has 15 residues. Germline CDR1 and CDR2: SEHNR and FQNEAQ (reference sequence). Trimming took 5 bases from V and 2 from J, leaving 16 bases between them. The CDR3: CASSPSPTDTYEQYF. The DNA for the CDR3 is TGTGCCAGCAGCCCGAGCCCGACAGACACCTACGAGCAGTACTTC.

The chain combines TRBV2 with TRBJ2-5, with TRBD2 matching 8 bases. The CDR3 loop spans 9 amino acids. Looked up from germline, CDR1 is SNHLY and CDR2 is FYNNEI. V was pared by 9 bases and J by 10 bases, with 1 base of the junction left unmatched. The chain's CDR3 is CASAGGQYF. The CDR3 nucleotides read TGTGCCAGTGCGGGGGGCCAGTACTTC.

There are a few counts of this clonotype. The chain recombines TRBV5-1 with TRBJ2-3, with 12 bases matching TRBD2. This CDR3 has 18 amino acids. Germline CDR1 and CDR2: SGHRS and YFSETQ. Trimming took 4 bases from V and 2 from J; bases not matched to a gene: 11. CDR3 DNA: TGCGCCAGCAGCCCAACGGTACTAGCGGGGGGCTACACAGATACGCAGTATTTT. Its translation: CASSPTVLAGGYTDTQYF.

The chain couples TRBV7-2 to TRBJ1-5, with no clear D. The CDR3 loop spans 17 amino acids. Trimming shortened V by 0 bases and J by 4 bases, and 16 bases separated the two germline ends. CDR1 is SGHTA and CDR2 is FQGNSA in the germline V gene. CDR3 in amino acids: CASSLAPPGSTNQPQHF. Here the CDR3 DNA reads TGTGCCAGCAGCTTAGCTCCCCCCGGGTCTACAAATCAGCCCCAGCATTTT.

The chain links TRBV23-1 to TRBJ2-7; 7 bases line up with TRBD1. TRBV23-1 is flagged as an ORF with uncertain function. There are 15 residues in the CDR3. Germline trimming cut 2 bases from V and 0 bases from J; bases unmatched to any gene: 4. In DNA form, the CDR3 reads TGCGCCAGCAGTCAAACCGACAGGGACTCCTACGAGCAGTACTTC. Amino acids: CASSQTDRDSYEQYF.

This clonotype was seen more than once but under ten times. CDR3 residues: CASSQSLTANEKLFF. DNA of the CDR3: TGTGCCAGCAGTCAATCCCTAACAGCTAATGAAAAACTGTTTTTT. The chain employs TRBV12-3 or TRBV12-4 and TRBJ1-4; D is uncertain. The V gene lost 5 bases and the J gene lost 3 bases, with 13 bases spanning the gap. There are 15 residues in the CDR3.